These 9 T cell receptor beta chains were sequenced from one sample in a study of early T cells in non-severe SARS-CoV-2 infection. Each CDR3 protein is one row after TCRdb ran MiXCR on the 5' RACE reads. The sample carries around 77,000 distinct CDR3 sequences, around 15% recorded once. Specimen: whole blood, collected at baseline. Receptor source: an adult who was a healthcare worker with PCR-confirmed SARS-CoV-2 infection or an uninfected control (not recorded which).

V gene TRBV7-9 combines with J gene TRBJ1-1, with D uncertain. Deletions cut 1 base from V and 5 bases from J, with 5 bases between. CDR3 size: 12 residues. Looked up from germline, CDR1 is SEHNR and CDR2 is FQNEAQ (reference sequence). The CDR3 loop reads CASSLGWTEAFF. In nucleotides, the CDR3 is TGTGCCAGCAGCTTAGGGTGGACTGAAGCTTTCTTT.

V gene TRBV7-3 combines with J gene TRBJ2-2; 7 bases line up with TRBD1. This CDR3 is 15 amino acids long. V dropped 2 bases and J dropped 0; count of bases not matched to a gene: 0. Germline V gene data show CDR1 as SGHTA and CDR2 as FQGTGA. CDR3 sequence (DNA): TGTGCCAGCAGCTTACAGGGGGCGAACACCGGGGAGCTGTTTTTT. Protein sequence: CASSLQGANTGELFF.

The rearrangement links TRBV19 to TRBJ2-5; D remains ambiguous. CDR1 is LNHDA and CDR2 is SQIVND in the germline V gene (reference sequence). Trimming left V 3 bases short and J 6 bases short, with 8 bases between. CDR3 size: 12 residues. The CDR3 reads CASSIGPQTQYF. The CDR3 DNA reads TGTGCCAGTAGTATCGGCCCGCAGACCCAGTACTTC.

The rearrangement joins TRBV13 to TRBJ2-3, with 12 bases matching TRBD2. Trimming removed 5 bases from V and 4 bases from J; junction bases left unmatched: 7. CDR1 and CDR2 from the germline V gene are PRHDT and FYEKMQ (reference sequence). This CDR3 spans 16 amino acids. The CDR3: CASSDSSGRAPDTQYF. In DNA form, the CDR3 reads TGTGCCAGCAGCGACTCTAGCGGGAGGGCCCCAGATACGCAGTATTTT.

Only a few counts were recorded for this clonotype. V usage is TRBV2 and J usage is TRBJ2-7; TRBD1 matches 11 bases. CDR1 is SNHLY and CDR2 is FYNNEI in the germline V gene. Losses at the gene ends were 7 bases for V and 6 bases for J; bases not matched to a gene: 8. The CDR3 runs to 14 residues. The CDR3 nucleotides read TGTGCCAGCATTCCGCGGGACAGGGGGGGCGAGCAGTACTTC. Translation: CASIPRDRGGEQYF.

The CDR3, as DNA: TGCAGCGTCACTCGCCTCTCCGGGACAGGGTTTGACAGTAACGAGCAGTACTTC. It translates to CSVTRLSGTGFDSNEQYF. The J gene is TRBJ2-7, the V gene TRBV29-1; 9 bases agree with TRBD1. CDR1 is SQVTM, CDR2 ANQGSEA, per germline. With V trimmed by 6 bases and J by 5 bases, 23 bases remained unmatched. The CDR3 consists of 18 residues.

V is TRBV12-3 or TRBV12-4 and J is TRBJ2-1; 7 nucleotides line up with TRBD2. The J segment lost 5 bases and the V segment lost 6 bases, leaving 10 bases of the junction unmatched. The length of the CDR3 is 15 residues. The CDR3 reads CASRGLAARNNEQFF. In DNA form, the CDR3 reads TGTGCCAGCAGGGGTCTAGCGGCCCGGAACAATGAGCAGTTCTTC.

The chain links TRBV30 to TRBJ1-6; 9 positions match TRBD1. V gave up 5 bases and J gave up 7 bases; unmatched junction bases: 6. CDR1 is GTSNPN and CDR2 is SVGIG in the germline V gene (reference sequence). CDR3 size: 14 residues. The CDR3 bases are TGTGCCTGGGACACCGGGACAGGGAATTCACCCCTCCACTTT. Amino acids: CAWDTGTGNSPLHF.

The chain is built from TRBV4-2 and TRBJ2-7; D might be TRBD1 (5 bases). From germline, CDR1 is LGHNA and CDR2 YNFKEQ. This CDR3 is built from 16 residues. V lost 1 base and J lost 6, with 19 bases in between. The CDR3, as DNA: TGTGCCAGCAGCCAAGCAAGCGCAGGGATGGATGGCGAGCAGTACTTC. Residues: CASSQASAGMDGEQYF.